Detailed here is one TCR beta chain. The identical CDR3 is also encoded by other nucleotide sequences in the sample. This entry is derived from a study of blood T cell repertoires in COVID-19. Study-wide background: There were acute and convalescent COVID-19 samples, and they came from the United States, Italy and Spain. From T cells, B-cell-depleted T cells, or PBMCs came the material, which was cDNA or gDNA.

Germline values: CDR1 KGHSH, CDR2 LQKENI. The CDR3 spans 16 residues. Trimming pared 3 bases from V and 0 bases from J, leaving 12 bases between. Original processing methods: Cell counts per sample came from amplifying reference gene primers. The data were produced by immunoSEQ multiplex PCR, yet TCRdb's version contains in-frame clones alone and is incomplete. That table supplies the V and J calls and clone size; D and trimming were determined from the DNA. Of 73,000 or so clones listed, about four fifths are singletons. This chain connects TRBV18 to TRBJ2-4; tentatively, D is TRBD2 (6 bases). The receptor was derived from a man aged 50-59 years with active COVID-19. The specimen was peripheral blood. Here the CDR3 DNA reads TGTGCCAGCTCACCCCCCTCGGGGGTAGCCAAAAACATTCAGTACTTC. It yields the protein CASSPPSGVAKNIQYF.